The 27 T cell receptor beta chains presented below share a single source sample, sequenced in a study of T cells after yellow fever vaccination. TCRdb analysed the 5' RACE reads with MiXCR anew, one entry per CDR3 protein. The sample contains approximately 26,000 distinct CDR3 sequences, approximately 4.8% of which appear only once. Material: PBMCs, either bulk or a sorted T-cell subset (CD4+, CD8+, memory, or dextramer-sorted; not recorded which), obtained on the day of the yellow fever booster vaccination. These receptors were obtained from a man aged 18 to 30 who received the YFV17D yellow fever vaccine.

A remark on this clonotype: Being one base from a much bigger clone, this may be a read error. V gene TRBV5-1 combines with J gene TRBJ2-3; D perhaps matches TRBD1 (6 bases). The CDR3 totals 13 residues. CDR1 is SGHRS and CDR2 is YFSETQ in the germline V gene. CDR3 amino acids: CASGAGDTYTQYF. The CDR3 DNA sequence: TGCGCCAGCGGGGCAGGGGACACATATACGCAGTATTTT.

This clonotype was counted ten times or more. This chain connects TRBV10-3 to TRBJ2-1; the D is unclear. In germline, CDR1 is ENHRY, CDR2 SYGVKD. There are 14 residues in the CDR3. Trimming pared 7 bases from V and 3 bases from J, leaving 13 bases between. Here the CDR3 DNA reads TGTGCCATCACCTATAGTGATATCTACAATGAGCAGTTCTTC. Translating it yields CAITYSDIYNEQFF.

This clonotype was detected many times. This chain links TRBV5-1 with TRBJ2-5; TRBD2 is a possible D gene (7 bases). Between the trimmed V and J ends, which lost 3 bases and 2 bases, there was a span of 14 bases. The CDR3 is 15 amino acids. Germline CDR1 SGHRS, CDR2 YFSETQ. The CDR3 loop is CASSWGASGQETQYF. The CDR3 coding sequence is TGCGCCAGCAGCTGGGGGGCTAGCGGTCAAGAGACCCAGTACTTC.

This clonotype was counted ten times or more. The chain's CDR3 is CASSVSPSGTDTQYF. The CDR3 nucleotides are TGTGCCAGCAGCGTTTCCCCTAGCGGCACAGATACGCAGTATTTT. The chain uses TRBV9 and TRBJ2-3; D is perhaps TRBD2 (6 bases). The CDR3 length is 15 residues. The V and J ends lost 2 bases and 1 base respectively, with 11 bases between them. Germline V CDR1 and CDR2: SGDLS, YYNGEE.

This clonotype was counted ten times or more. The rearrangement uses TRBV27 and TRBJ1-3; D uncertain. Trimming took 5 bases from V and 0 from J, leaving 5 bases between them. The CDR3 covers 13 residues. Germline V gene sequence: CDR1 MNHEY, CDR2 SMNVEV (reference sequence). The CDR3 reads CASSTVSGNTIYF. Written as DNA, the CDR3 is TGTGCCAGCAGTACTGTCTCTGGAAACACCATATATTTT.

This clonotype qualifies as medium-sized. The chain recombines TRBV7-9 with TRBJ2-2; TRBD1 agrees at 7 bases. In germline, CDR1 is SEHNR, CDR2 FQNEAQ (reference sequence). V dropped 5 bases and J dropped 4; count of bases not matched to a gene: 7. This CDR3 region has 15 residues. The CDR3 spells CASSIPGQPTGELFF. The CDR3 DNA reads TGTGCCAGCAGCATCCCGGGACAGCCCACCGGGGAGCTGTTTTTT.

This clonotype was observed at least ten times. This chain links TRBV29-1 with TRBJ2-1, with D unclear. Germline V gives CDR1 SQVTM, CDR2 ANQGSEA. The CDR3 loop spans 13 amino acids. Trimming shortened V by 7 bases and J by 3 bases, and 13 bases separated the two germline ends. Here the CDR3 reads CSASPASYNEQFF. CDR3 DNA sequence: TGCAGCGCTTCCCCCGCCAGCTACAATGAGCAGTTCTTC.

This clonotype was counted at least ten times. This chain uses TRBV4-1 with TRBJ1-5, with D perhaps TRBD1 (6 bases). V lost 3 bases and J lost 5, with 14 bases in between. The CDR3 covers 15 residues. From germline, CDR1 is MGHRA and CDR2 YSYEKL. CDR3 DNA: TGCGCCAGCAGCCATCCCGGGACACGGTATCAGCCCCAGCATTTT. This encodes CASSHPGTRYQPQHF.

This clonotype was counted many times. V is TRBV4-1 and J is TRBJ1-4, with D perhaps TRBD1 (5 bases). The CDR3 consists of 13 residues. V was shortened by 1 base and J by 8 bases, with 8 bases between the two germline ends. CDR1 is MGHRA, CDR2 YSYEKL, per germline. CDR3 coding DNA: TGCGCCAGCAGCCAAGTGGCAGGGGAAAAACTGTTTTTT. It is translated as CASSQVAGEKLFF.

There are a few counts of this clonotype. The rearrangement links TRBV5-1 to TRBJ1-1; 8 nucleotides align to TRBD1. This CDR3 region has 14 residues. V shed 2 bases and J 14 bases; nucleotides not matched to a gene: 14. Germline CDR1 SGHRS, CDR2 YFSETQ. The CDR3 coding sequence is TGCGCCAGCAGCTTCGGGACAGGAAAACGGTTGCTATTCTTT. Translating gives CASSFGTGKRLLFF.

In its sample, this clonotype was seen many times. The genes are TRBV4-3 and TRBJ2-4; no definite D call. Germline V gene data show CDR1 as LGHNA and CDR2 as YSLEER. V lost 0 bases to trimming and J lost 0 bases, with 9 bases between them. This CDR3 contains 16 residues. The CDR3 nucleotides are TGCGCCAGCAGCCAAGAATACAGCCTAGCCAAAAACATTCAGTACTTC. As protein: CASSQEYSLAKNIQYF.

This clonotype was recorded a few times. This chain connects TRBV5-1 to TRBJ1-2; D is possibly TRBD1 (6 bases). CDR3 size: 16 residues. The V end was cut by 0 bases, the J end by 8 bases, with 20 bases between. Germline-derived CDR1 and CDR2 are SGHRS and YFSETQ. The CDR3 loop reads CASSLDGGPAPRGYTF. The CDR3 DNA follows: TGCGCCAGCAGCTTGGATGGGGGCCCCGCGCCAAGGGGCTACACCTTC.

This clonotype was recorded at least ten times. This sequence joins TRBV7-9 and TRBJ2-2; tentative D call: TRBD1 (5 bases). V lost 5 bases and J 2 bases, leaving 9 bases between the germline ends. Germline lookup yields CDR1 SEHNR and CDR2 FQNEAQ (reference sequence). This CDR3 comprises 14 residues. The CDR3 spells CASSTDRNTGELFF. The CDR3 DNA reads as TGTGCCAGCAGCACAGACAGAAACACCGGGGAGCTGTTTTTT.

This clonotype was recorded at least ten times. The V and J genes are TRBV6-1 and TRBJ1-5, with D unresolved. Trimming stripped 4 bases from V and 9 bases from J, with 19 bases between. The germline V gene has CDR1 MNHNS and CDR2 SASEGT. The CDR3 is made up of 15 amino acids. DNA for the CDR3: TGTGCCAGCAGTGGCGGCCGCTCGCTTGGGCGGCCCCAGCATTTT. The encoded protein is CASSGGRSLGRPQHF.

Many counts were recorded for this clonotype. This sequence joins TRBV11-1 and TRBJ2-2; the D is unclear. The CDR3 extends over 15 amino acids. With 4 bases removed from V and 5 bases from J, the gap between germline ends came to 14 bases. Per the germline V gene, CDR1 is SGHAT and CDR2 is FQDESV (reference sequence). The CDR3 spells CASSSGPITTGELFF. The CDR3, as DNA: TGTGCCAGCAGCTCCGGACCGATTACTACCGGGGAGCTGTTTTTT.

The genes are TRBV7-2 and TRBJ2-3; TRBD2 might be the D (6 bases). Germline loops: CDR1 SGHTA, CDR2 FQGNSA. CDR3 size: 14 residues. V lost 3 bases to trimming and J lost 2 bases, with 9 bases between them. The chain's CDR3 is CASSLTDYTDTQYF. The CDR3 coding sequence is TGTGCCAGCAGCTTGACGGACTACACAGATACGCAGTATTTT.

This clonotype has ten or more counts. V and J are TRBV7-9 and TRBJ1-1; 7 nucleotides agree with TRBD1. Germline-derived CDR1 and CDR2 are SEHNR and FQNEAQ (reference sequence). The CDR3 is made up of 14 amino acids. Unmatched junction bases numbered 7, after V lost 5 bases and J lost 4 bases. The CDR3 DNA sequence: TGTGCCAGCAGCCCCATGGCAGGGGGCACTGAAGCTTTCTTT. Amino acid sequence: CASSPMAGGTEAFF.

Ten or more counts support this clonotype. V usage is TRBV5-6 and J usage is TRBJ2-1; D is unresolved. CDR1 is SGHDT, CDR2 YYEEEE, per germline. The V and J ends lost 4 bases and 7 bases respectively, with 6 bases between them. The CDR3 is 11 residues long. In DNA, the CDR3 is TGTGCCAGCAGCGTGGGTAATGAGCAGTTCTTC. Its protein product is CASSVGNEQFF.

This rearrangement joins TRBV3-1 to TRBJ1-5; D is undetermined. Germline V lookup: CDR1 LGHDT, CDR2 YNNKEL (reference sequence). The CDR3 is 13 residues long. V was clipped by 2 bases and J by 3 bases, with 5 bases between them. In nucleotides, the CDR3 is TGTGCCAGCAGCCAATCGAACAATCAGCCCCAGCATTTT. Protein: CASSQSNNQPQHF.

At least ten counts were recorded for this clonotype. The CDR3 region is CASSRGLAGTGELFF. The DNA of the CDR3 is TGTGCCAGCAGCCGGGGACTAGCGGGGACCGGGGAGCTGTTTTTT. This chain joins TRBV6-5 and TRBJ2-2; 13 bases match TRBD2. There are 15 residues in the CDR3. Germline CDR1 and CDR2: MNHEY and SVGAGI. J lost 5 bases, V lost 6 bases, and 3 bases had no gene match.

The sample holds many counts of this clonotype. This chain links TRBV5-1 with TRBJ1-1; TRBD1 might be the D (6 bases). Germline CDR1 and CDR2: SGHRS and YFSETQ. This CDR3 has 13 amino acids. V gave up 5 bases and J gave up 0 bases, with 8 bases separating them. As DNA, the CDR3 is TGCGCCAGCAGTCGGACAGTGAACACTGAAGCTTTCTTT. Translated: CASSRTVNTEAFF.

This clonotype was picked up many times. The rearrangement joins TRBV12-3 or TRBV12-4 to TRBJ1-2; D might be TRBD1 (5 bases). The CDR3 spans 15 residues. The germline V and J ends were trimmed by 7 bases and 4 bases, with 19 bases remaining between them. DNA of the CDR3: TGTGCCAGCAAGCGGGGGTCGACAGACTTCTATGGCTACACCTTC. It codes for CASKRGSTDFYGYTF.

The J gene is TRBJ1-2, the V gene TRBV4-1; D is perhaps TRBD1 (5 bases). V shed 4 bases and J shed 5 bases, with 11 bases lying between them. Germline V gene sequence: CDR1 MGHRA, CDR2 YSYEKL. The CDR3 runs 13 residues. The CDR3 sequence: CASSPGGGYGYTF. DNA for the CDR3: TGCGCCAGCAGCCCAGGCGGGGGTTATGGCTACACCTTC.

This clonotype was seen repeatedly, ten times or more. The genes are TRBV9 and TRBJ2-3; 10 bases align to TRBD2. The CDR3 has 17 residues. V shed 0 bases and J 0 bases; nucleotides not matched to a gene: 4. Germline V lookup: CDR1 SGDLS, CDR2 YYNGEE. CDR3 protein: CASSVGLAGGSTDTQYF. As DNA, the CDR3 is TGTGCCAGCAGCGTAGGACTAGCGGGTGGGAGCACAGATACGCAGTATTTT. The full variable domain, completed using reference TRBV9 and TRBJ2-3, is DSGVTQTPKHLITATGQRVTLRCSPRSGDLSVYWYQQSLDQGLQFLIQYYNGEERAKGNILERFSAQQFPDLHSELNLSSLELGDSALYFCASSVGLAGGSTDTQYFGPGTRLTVL.

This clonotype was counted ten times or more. CDR3 nucleotides: TGTGCCAGCAGTCTTACGGGACAGGGAAGGAACATTCAGTACTTC. It specifies CASSLTGQGRNIQYF. The chain recombines TRBV5-6 with TRBJ2-4; TRBD1 matches 9 bases. Germline CDR1 and CDR2: SGHDT and YYEEEE. The ends lost 5 bases at V and 7 bases at J; junction bases unmatched: 10. This CDR3 region has 15 residues.

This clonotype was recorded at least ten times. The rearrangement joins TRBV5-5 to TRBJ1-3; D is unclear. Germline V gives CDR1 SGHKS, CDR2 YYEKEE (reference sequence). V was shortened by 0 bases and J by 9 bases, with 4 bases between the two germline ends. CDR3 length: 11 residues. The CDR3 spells CASSLGSTIYF. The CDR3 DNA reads TGTGCCAGCAGCTTGGGGAGCACCATATATTTT.

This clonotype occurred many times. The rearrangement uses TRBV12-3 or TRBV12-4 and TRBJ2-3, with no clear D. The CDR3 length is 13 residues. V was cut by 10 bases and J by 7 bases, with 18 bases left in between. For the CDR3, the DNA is TGTGCCACATCCCCCCGACCCGCTTATACGCAGTATTTT. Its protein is CATSPRPAYTQYF.